These 7 T cell receptor beta chains originate from one sample sequenced in a study of blood T cell repertoires in COVID-19. Profiling relied on immunoSEQ multiplex PCR, and the TCRdb table lists in-frame clones only, not all of them. The table includes approximately 190,000 clones, around 80% detected once. Material: peripheral blood. The receptors come from a man in his thirties or forties with active or convalescent COVID-19.

This clone was seen once. This chain joins TRBV7-6 and TRBJ1-2; tentatively, D is TRBD1 (5 bases). Germline V gene data show CDR1 as SGHVS and CDR2 as FNYEAQ. The CDR3 consists of 15 residues. Trimming left V 5 bases short and J 4 bases short, with 17 bases between. CDR3 residues: CASSPGTSGVYGYTF. The DNA for the CDR3 is TGTGCCAGCAGCCCAGGGACGTCGGGGGTCTATGGCTACACCTTC.

In its sample, this clone was seen a few times. The genes are TRBV7-9 and TRBJ1-4; 7 bases are shared with TRBD1. The CDR3 runs 18 residues. Germline V gene data show CDR1 as SEHNR and CDR2 as FQNEAQ (reference sequence). V shed 5 bases and J 3 bases; nucleotides not matched to a gene: 15. In DNA, the CDR3 is TGTGCCAGCAGCCCCCAAGCAATTAAGGGGGCAGCTAATGAAAAACTGTTTTTT. It encodes CASSPQAIKGAANEKLFF.

The chain uses TRBV5-1 and TRBJ2-1; weak D call: TRBD2 (6 bases). The CDR3 loop spans 18 amino acids. Germline loops: CDR1 SGHRS, CDR2 YFSETQ. Trimming removed 0 bases at V and 0 bases at J, with 16 bases between. For the CDR3, the DNA is TGCGCCAGCAGCTTGGGTCCGCGGGGACTGAGCTCCTACAATGAGCAGTTCTTC. Protein product: CASSLGPRGLSSYNEQFF.

This clone came up once. This chain uses TRBV11-3 with TRBJ1-2; D gene unclear. Trimming took 2 bases from V and 0 from J, leaving 16 bases between them. This CDR3 has 17 residues. CDR1 and CDR2 (germline): SGHNT, YENEEA. The CDR3 loop is CASSLTPNQGANYGYTF. The CDR3 DNA is TGTGCCAGCAGCTTAACCCCGAATCAAGGAGCTAACTATGGCTACACCTTC.

The chain couples TRBV5-1 to TRBJ2-1; 8 nucleotides match TRBD2. Germline trimming cut 0 bases from V and 5 bases from J; bases unmatched to any gene: 7. This CDR3 has 16 amino acids. Germline V gene sequence: CDR1 SGHRS, CDR2 YFSETQ. The CDR3 spells CASSLARGGGDNEQFF. In DNA form, the CDR3 reads TGCGCCAGCAGCTTGGCCCGGGGGGGCGGCGACAATGAGCAGTTCTTC.

The chain uses TRBV7-3 and TRBJ2-1; TRBD2 matches 9 bases. With 1 base clipped from V and 6 bases from J, the junction kept 7 bases outside the gene matches. The germline CDR1 and CDR2 sequences are SGHTA and FQGTGA. The CDR3 is 16 amino acids. CDR3 region: CASSLRASGDRNEQFF. For the CDR3, the DNA is TGTGCCAGCAGCTTAAGGGCTAGCGGGGACCGCAATGAGCAGTTCTTC.

This chain joins TRBV19 and TRBJ2-1, with TRBD2 matching 11 bases. The CDR3 spans 16 residues. Germline CDR1 is LNHDA and CDR2 is SQIVND (reference sequence). V shed 5 bases, J shed 3 bases, and the junction held 6 bases outside the gene matches. CDR3 DNA sequence: TGTGCCAGTAGTCCTACTAGCGGGAGAATCTACAATGAGCAGTTCTTC. It yields the protein CASSPTSGRIYNEQFF.